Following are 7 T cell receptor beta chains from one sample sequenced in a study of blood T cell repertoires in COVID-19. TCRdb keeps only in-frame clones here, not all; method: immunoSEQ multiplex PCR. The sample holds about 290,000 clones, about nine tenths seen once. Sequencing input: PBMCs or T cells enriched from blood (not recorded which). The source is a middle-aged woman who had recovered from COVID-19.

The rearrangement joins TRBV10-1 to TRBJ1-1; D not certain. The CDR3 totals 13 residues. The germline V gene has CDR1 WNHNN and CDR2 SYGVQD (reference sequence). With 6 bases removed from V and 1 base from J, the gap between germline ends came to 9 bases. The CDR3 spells CASRLSWNTEAFF. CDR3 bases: TGCGCCAGCAGGCTGAGCTGGAACACTGAAGCTTTCTTT.

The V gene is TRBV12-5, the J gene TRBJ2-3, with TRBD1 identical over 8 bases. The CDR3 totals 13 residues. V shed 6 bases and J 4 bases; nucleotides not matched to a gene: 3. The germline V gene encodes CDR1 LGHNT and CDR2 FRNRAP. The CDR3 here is CASGQGAPDTQYF. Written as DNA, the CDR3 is TGTGCTAGTGGCCAGGGGGCCCCAGATACGCAGTATTTT.

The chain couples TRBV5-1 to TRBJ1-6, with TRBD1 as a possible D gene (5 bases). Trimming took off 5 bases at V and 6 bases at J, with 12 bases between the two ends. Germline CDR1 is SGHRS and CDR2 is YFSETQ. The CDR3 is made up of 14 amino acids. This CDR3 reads CASSSDIRNSPLHF. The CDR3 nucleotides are TGCGCCAGCAGTTCGGACATTCGTAATTCACCCCTCCACTTT.

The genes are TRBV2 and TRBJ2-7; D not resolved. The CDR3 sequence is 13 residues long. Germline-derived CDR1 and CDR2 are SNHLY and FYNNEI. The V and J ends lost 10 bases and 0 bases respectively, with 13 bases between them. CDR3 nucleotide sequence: TGTGCCACCAAAAGAGACAACTCCTACGAGCAGTACTTC. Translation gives CATKRDNSYEQYF.

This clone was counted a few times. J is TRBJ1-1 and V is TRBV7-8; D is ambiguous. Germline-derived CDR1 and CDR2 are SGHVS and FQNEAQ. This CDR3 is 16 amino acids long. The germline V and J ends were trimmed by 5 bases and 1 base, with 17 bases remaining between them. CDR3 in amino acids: CASSPSILNTNTEAFF. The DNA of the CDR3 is TGTGCCAGCAGCCCTTCAATCCTCAACACGAACACTGAAGCTTTCTTT.

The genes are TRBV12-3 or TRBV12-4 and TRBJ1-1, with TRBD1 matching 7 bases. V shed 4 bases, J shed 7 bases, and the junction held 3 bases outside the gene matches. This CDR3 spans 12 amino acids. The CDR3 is CASSSGQYEAFF. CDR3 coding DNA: TGTGCCAGCAGTTCGGGACAGTATGAAGCTTTCTTT.

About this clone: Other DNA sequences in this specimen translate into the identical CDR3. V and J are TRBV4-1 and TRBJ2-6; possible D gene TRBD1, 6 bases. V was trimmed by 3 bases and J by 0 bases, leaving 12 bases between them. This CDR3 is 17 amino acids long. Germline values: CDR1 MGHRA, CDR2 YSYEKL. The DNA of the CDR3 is TGCGCCAGCAGCCAGGCCCAGGGGAGCTCTGGGGCCAACGTCCTGACTTTC. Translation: CASSQAQGSSGANVLTF.